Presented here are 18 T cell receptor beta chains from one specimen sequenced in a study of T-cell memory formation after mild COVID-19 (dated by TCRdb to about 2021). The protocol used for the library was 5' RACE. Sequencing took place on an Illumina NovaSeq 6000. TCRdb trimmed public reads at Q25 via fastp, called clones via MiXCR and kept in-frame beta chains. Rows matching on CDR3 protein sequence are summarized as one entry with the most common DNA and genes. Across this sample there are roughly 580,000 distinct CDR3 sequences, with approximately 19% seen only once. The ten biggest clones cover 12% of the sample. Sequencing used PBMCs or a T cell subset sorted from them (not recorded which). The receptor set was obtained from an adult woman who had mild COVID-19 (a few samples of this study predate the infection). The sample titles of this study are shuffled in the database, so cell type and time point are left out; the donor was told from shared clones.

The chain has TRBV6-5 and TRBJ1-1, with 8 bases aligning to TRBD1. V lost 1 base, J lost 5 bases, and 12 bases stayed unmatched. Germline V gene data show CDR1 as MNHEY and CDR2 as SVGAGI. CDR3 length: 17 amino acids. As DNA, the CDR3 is TGTGCCAGCAGTTACTGGATGGGGGCAGGGGGCATAACTGAAGCTTTCTTT. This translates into CASSYWMGAGGITEAFF.

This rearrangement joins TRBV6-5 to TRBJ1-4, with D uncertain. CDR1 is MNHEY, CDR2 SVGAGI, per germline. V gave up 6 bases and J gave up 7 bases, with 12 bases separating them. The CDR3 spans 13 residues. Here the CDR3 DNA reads TGTGCCAGCAGCAAAGGACCGGGTGAAAAACTGTTTTTT. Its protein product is CASSKGPGEKLFF.

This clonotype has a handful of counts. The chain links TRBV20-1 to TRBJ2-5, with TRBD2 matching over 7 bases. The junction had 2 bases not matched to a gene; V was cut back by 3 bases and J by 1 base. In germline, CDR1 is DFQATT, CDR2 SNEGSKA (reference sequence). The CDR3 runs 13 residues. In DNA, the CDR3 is TGCAGTGCTAGCCGGACTAGCCAAGAGACCCAGTACTTC. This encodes CSASRTSQETQYF.

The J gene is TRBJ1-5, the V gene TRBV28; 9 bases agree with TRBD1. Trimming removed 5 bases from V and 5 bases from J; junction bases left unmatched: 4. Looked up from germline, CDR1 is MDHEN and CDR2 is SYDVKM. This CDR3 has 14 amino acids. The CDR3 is CASSLGTGHQPQHF. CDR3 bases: TGTGCCAGCAGTCTCGGGACAGGGCATCAGCCCCAGCATTTT.

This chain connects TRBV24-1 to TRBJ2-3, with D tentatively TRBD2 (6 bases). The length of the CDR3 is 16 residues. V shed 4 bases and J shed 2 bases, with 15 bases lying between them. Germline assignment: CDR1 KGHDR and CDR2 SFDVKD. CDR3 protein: CATSEYQQGLTDTQYF. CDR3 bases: TGTGCCACCAGTGAATATCAGCAGGGACTCACAGATACGCAGTATTTT.

CDR3 region: CASSQVPARKYF. The CDR3 DNA reads as TGTGCCAGCAGCCAAGTCCCCGCGAGGAAGTACTTC. The chain is built from TRBV16 and TRBJ2-7; no firm D call. Germline V CDR1 and CDR2: KGHSY, FQNENV. CDR3 length equals 12 residues. The V gene lost 2 bases and the J gene lost 11 bases, with 13 bases spanning the gap.

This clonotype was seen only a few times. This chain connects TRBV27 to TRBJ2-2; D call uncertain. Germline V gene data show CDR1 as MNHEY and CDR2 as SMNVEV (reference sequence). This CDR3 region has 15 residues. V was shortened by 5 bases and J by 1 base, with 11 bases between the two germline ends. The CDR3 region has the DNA TGTGCCAGCAGTCCTAGGCTACTGAACACCGGGGAGCTGTTTTTT. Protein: CASSPRLLNTGELFF.

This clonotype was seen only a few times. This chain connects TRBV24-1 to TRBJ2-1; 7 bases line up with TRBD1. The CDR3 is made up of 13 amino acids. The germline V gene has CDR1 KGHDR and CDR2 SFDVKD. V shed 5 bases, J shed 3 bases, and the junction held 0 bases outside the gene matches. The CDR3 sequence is CATSGDSYNEQFF. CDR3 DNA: TGTGCCACCAGTGGGGACAGCTACAATGAGCAGTTCTTC.

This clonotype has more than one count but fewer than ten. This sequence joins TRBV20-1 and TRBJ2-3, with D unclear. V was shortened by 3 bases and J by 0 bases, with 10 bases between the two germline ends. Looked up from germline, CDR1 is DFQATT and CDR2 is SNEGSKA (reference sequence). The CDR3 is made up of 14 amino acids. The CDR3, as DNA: TGCAGTGCTAGCCCGACTCGTAGCACAGATACGCAGTATTTT. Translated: CSASPTRSTDTQYF.

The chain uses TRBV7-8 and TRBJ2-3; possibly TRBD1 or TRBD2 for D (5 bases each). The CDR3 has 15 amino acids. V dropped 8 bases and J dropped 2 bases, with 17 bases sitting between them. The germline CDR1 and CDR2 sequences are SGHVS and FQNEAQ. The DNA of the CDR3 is TGTGCCAGCGAGGGTATGGGGCGGGTCACAGATACGCAGTATTTT. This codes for CASEGMGRVTDTQYF.

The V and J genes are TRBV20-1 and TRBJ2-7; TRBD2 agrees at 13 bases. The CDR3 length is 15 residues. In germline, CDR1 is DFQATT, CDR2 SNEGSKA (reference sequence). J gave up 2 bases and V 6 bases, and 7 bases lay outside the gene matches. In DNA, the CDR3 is TGCAGTGCGGAGGGCGGACTAGCGGGAGCCTACGAGCAGTACTTC. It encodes CSAEGGLAGAYEQYF.

The CDR3 is CSARSPWGSDTQYF. The CDR3 nucleotides read TGCAGTGCTCGTTCACCGTGGGGGTCCGATACGCAGTATTTT. The chain uses TRBV20-1 and TRBJ2-3, with D perhaps assigned TRBD1 or TRBD2 (5 bases each). The V gene's germline CDR1 is DFQATT and CDR2 SNEGSKA (reference sequence). CDR3 length equals 14 residues. Deletions cut 5 bases from V and 6 bases from J, with 18 bases between.

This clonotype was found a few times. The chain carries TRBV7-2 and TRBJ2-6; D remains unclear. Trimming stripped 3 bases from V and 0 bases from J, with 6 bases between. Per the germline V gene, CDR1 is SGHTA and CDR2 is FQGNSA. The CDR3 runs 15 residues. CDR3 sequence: CASSFSSSGANVLTF. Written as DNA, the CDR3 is TGTGCCAGCAGCTTCTCATCCTCTGGGGCCAACGTCCTGACTTTC.

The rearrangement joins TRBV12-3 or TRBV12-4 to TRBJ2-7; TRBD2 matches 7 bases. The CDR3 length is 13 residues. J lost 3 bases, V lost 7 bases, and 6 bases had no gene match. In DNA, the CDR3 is TGTGCCAGCACCCCGGGACTAAACTACGAGCAGTACTTC. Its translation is CASTPGLNYEQYF.

CDR3 region: CASSAEWRRTDTQYF. The DNA for the CDR3 is TGTGCCAGCAGCGCTGAATGGCGGCGCACAGATACGCAGTATTTT. V usage is TRBV9 and J usage is TRBJ2-3, with D hard to call. There are 15 residues in the CDR3. V was clipped by 3 bases and J by 1 base, with 12 bases between them. Germline V CDR1 and CDR2: SGDLS, YYNGEE.

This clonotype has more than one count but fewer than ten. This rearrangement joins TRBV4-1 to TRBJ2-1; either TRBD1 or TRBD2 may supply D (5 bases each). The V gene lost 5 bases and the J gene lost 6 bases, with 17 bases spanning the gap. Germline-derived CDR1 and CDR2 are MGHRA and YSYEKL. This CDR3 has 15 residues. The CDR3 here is CASSIQGPVVNEQFF. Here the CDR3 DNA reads TGCGCCAGCAGCATTCAGGGACCAGTAGTCAATGAGCAGTTCTTC.

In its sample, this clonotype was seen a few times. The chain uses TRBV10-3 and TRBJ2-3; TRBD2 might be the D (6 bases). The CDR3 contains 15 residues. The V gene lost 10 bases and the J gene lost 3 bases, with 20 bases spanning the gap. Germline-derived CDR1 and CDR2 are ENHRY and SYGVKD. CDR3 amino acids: CATDSGGGPTDTQYF. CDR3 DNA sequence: TGTGCCACGGACTCTGGGGGAGGTCCGACAGATACGCAGTATTTT.

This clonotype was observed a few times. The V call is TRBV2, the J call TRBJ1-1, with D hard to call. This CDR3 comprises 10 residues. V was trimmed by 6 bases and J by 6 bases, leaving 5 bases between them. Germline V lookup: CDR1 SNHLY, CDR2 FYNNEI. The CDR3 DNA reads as TGTGCCAGCAGAATGGCTGAAGCTTTCTTT. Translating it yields CASRMAEAFF.